The TCR beta chain described here comes from a study of blood T cell repertoires in COVID-19 (TCRdb year 2020). About the full investigation: The collaborator samples originated in the United States, Italy and Spain and spanned the acute and convalescent phases of COVID-19. The material from the prospective study consisted of cDNA or gDNA derived from T cells, B-cell-depleted T cells, or PBMCs. Deeply sampled blood TCRbeta repertoires from subjects exposed to, actively infected with, or recovered from COVID-19 were included in the dataset. The repertoires were released in a freely available public database meant as a resource for research on the immune response to SARS-CoV-2. Samples were obtained from the ongoing ImmuneRACE study (first 160 participants) and from 1,200 or so subjects provided by 6 global collaborators. Nearly every sample came with metadata listing a de-identified subject ID, COVID-19 status, age in years and sex. Where available, HLA class I and class II types were taken from metadata supplied by the sample provider and were not determined by assay-based typing.

About this clone: There is no known antigen for this receptor. One base away there is no much larger clone; base qualities are not given.

The paper's findings and limits, for the study overall: How much clinical and demographic metadata was included differed by source and by participant, and the metadata was provided uncurated.

V drops 5 bases and J drops 6 bases, leaving 13 bases in between. The germline V gene specifies MGHDK as CDR1 and SYGVNS as CDR2. Including cysteine and phenylalanine, the CDR3 has 14 amino acids. Only the CDR3 portion is preserved as DNA: 42 bases, with reading frame beginning at the first base. Each collaborating institution followed its own protocols to collect whole blood in K2EDTA tubes. For TCRbeta analysis, collaborators shipped samples as frozen whole blood, isolated PBMCs, or DNA extracted from either of those sample types. TCRbeta CDR3 regions were amplified from genomic DNA by means of the immunoSEQ Assay, a bias-controlled multiplex PCR. The paper's processing steps were these. Within the assay, amplification of reference gene primers was used to estimate how many nucleated cells each sample contained. Sequence reads were collapsed and filtered to measure the absolute abundance of every unique TCRbeta CDR3 rearrangement. Productive Simpson clonality was computed per sample as the square root of Simpson's diversity index over productive rearrangements. The immuneACCESS repertoire file appears here via TCRdb, limited to in-frame rearrangements. These files lack a portion of the clones; in checked studies, under half of the deficit traces to unresolved V genes, and the cause of the others is not known. The V and J calls and clone size are taken from that table; D and trimming were inferred from the DNA. The sample yields 90,000 to 150,000 clones; about 85% were counted once. The ten largest account for 7.7% of the sample.

This clonotype was obtained from a human donor in a cohort sampled during active COVID-19. Sequencing was performed on peripheral blood. The chain uses TRBV25-1 and TRBJ2-2; the D gene is possibly TRBD2, with 6 bases matching. Here the CDR3 is given as CASSPRTNPGELFF. The sequence in DNA is TGTGCCAGCAGTCCTCGGACTAACCCCGGGGAGCTGTTTTTT.